Presented here are 9 T cell receptor beta chains from one specimen sequenced in a study of immune characterization of retroperitoneal liposarcoma. TCRdb passed the PCR reads through MiXCR, listing each CDR3 protein once. The sample has about 10,000 distinct CDR3 sequences; less than 40% are singletons. The source material was tumor tissue. The source of these receptors is a male donor with retroperitoneal liposarcoma.

J is TRBJ2-3 and V is TRBV25-1; no firm D call. The CDR3 length is 14 residues. Germline-derived CDR1 and CDR2 are MGHDK and SYGVNS. Trimming shortened V by 5 bases and J by 7 bases, and 16 bases separated the two germline ends. The CDR3 here is CASSLDRVSHTQYF. For the CDR3, the DNA is TGTGCCAGCAGTTTGGACCGGGTCTCACATACGCAGTATTTT.

This rearrangement joins TRBV6-1 to TRBJ2-7; the D is unclear. The end of the DNA aligns better with TRBJ2-5, so the J call may be wrong. This CDR3 has 13 residues. Germline assignment: CDR1 MNHNS and CDR2 SASEGT. CDR3 amino acids: CASRKQGLETQYF. CDR3 bases: TGTGCCAGCAGAAAACAAGGGTTGGAGACCCAGTACTTC.

The chain joins TRBV10-1 to TRBJ2-3, with 8 bases that match TRBD1. The assigned J gene may be wrong: the sequence end matches TRBJ2-5 better. The CDR3 is 15 amino acids. CDR1 is WNHNN, CDR2 SYGVQD, per germline (reference sequence). The DNA for the CDR3 is TGCGCCAGCAGACCAGGGGGCTGGGGTCCGGAGACCCAGTACTTC. This translates into CASRPGGWGPETQYF.

The chain has TRBV27 and TRBJ2-5; possibly TRBD1 or TRBD2 for D (5 bases each). TRBJ2-1 explains the end of the DNA better; the J call may be wrong. The CDR3 is made up of 15 amino acids. Germline V gene data show CDR1 as MNHEY and CDR2 as SMNVEV (reference sequence). CDR3 loop: CASSLYGGSYNEQFF. DNA for the CDR3: TGTGCCAGCAGTTTATATGGGGGCTCCTACAATGAGCAGTTCTTC.

This clonotype was recorded a few times. The genes are TRBV6-1 and TRBJ2-1; 7 nucleotides align to TRBD1. This CDR3 has 16 amino acids. Germline V CDR1 and CDR2: MNHNS, SASEGT. V lost 2 bases, J lost 9 bases, and 13 bases stayed unmatched. DNA of the CDR3: TGTGCCAGCAGTGAATCGACAGGGTGGTCTCTGAGTGAGCAGTTCTTC. As protein: CASSESTGWSLSEQFF.

This clonotype was seen at least ten times. The J gene is TRBJ2-1, the V gene TRBV6-6, with D possibly matching TRBD1 (5 bases). The DNA matches TRBJ2-7 better at its end, which makes the J call doubtful. The CDR3 is 14 amino acids. CDR1 MNHNY and CDR2 SVGAGI come from the germline V gene (reference sequence). The DNA of the CDR3 is TGTGCCAGCAGTTACAGGGGCCAGTCCTACGAGCAGTACTTC. The encoded protein is CASSYRGQSYEQYF.

This clonotype was found a few times. The V and J genes are TRBV10-1 and TRBJ2-3; tentatively, D is TRBD2 (5 bases). The assigned J gene may be wrong: the sequence end matches TRBJ2-7 better. CDR1 WNHNN and CDR2 SYGVQD come from the germline V gene (reference sequence). The CDR3 has 13 amino acids. This chain's CDR3 is CASRRRGLYEQYF. The CDR3 bases are TGCGCCAGCCGGCGGAGAGGACTGTACGAGCAGTACTTC.

The chain recombines TRBV7-3 with TRBJ2-2; D is unclear. CDR3 size: 14 residues. The V gene lost 1 base and the J gene lost 2 bases, with 5 bases spanning the gap. The germline gives CDR1 SGHTA, CDR2 FQGTGA. CDR3 sequence: CASSLNRNTGELFF. DNA of the CDR3: TGTGCCAGCAGCTTAAACAGAAACACCGGGGAGCTGTTTTTT.

This clonotype has ten or more counts. The genes are TRBV27 and TRBJ2-1, with a weak D call TRBD2 (5 bases). Trimming took 5 bases from V and 8 from J, leaving 22 bases between them. CDR3 size: 16 residues. Germline assignment: CDR1 MNHEY and CDR2 SMNVEV (reference sequence). The CDR3 protein is CASSPLREPTWDEQFF. CDR3 DNA: TGTGCCAGCAGTCCCCTCCGGGAACCAACCTGGGATGAGCAGTTCTTC.